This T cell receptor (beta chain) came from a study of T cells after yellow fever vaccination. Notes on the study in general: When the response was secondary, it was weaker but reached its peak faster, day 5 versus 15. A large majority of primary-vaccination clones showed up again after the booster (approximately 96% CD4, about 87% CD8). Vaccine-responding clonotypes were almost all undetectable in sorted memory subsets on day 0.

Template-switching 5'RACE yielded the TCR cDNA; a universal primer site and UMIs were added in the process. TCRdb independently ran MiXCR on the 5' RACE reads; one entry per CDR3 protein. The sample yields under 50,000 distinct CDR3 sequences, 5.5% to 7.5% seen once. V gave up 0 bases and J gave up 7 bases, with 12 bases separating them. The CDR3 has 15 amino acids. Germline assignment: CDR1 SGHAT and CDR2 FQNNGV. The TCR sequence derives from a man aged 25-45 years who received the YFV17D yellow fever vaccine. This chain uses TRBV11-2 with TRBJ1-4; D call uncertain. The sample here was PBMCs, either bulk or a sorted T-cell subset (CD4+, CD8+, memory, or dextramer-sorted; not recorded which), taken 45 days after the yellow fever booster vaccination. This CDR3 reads CASSLEAGYGEKLFF. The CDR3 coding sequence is TGTGCCAGCAGCTTAGAGGCTGGGTATGGTGAAAAACTGTTTTTT.